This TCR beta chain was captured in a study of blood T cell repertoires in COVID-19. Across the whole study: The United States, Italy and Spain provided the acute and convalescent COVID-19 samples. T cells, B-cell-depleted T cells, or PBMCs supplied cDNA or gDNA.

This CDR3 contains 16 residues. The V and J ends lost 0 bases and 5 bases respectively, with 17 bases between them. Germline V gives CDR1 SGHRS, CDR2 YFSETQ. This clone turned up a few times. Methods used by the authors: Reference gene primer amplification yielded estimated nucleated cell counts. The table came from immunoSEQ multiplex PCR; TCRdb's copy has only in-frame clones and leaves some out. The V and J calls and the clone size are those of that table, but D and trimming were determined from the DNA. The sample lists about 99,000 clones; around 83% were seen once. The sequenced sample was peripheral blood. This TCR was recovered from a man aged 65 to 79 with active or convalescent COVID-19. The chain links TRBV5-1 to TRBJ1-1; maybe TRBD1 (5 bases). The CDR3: CASSLARAGRTTEAFF. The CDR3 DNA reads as TGCGCCAGCAGCTTGGCCAGGGCAGGGCGGACGACTGAAGCTTTCTTT.